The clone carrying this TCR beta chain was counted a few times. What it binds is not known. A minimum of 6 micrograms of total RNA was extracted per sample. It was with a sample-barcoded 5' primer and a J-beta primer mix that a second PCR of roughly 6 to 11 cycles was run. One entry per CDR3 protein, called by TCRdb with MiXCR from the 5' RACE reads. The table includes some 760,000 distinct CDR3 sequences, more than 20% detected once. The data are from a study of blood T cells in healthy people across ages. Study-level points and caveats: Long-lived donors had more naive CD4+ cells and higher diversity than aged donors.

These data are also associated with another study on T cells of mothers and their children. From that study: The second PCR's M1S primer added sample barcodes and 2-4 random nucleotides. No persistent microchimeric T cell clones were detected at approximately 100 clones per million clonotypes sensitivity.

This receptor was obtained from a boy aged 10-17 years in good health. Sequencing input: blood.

This CDR3 reads CSVKRVGGNTEAFF. CDR3 nucleotides: TGCAGCGTTAAGCGCGTGGGGGGGAACACTGAAGCTTTCTTT. The chain is built from TRBV29-1 and TRBJ1-1, with D possibly matching TRBD1 (5 bases). V lost 5 bases and J lost 1, with 14 bases in between. The CDR3 contains 14 residues. Germline CDR1 reads SQVTM; CDR2 reads ANQGSEA.